This TCR beta chain is drawn from a study of CD8+ T cells in alopecia areata (dated by TCRdb to 2016 to 2019). Turning to the overall study: Treated patients were enrolled in an open-label pilot trial of oral tofacitinib at 5 to 10 mg twice daily for moderate-to-severe alopecia areata. Biopsies were taken from tofacitinib-treated patients at baseline and at 4 and 24 weeks of treatment, and a later scalp biopsy was taken in several of the tofacitinib-treated patients. Patients stayed on tofacitinib for 6 to 18 months and then had 6 months of follow-up off drug so that delayed response and recurrence could be assessed. RNA was extracted with the PAXgene miRNA kit for fixed scalp, the miRNeasy kit for PBMCs, and the RNeasy kit for mouse skin. Human TCRbeta sequencing covered scalp tissue and sorted CD4+ and CD8+ peripheral blood T cells from patchy and totalis/universalis alopecia areata patients and healthy controls. TCRbeta CDR3 regions were amplified by immunoSEQ multiplex PCR with 35 Vbeta forward and 13 Jbeta reverse primers. Scalp clonality was compared among normal scalp (n=4), patchy alopecia areata scalp (n=8), and alopecia totalis/universalis scalp (n=8). In both human patients and the C3H/HeJ mouse model, the study applied high-throughput TCRbeta sequencing to look at T cell clonal expansion in alopecia areata.

Findings and caveats that apply to the study as a whole: Shared TCR sequences between patients were less evident than in mice, which may be partly attributable to HLA diversity in the patient population. Compared with normal scalp, lesional scalp had higher clonality and more expanded CD8+ clones, particularly in alopecia totalis/universalis, a pattern that suggests antigenic drive. Unlike mouse skin, which is dominated by gammadelta T cells, normal human skin has resident alphabeta T cells that are also sequenced, and this complicates analysis of the scalp TCR repertoire.

Libraries were constructed by the immunoSEQ multiplex PCR assay. To provide template for TCR sequencing, every sample had RNA extracted and reverse transcribed into cDNA. First-strand cDNA was synthesized with SuperScript III using a 2:1 mix of oligo-dT and random hexamers. A synthetic immune receptor repertoire was used to gauge amplification bias, and whatever bias remained was removed computationally. As for the authors' bioinformatics: Raw reads were preprocessed to remove errors, and CDR3 was defined according to IMGT conventions as the region from the conserved cysteine to phenylalanine. Clonality was computed by normalizing Shannon entropy by log2 of the number of productive unique TCRs and subtracting the result from 1. CD4 or CD8 identity of scalp clones was inferred by cross-referencing scalp TCRbeta sequences with sorted blood CD4 and CD8 repertoires. Imported from immuneACCESS, the table was reduced by TCRdb to in-frame sequences with V and J called. These copies leave out some clones; in studies compared against another copy, an unresolved V gene accounts for under half, and the cause of the remainder is not known. V, J and clone size are taken as reported in that table, and D and trimming were inferred from the DNA itself. The sample table lists roughly 140,000 clones, 40% to 65% of them with a count of one. 0.85% to 1% of the sample is in the top ten clones.

The CDR3 numbers 15 residues from cysteine through phenylalanine. Only CDR3 DNA is held: 45 bases, read in frame from base 1. V loses 0 bases of germline sequence and J loses 4 bases, and the interval between the two ends is 10 bases. CDR1 and CDR2, per the germline V gene, are LGHNA and YSLEER. The intended sense of this specimen's time point label: baseline before oral tofacitinib. Peripheral blood and lesional scalp punch biopsies were obtained from patients with alopecia areata. After PBMCs were isolated by density centrifugation and stained for CD3, CD4 and CD8, a FACSAria was used to sort CD4+ and CD8+ T cells. This clone was seen a single time. What this receptor recognizes is not known. No base quality information exists; no much larger clone differs at one position.

The rearranged segments are TRBV4-3 and TRBJ1-5; the D gene identity is not certain. The specimen comprised CD4+ T cells sorted from blood, sampled at week 0. This clonotype was sampled from a human donor with alopecia areata. The DNA reads as follows: TGCGCCAGCAGCCAAGACAGTCGGGAGAATCAGCCCCAGCATTTT. Its amino acids are CASSQDSRENQPQHF.